These 20 T cell receptor beta chains originate from one sample sequenced in a study of blood T cell repertoires in COVID-19. Some clones are missing from TCRdb's copy, which holds only in-frame ones; the method was immunoSEQ multiplex PCR. The table records 100,000 to 150,000 clones, 75% to 90% of them present only once. Sequences were obtained from peripheral blood. The receptor set was obtained from a woman aged 80 or over with COVID-19, enrolled during active disease.

V and J are TRBV7-7 and TRBJ2-1; tentatively, D is TRBD2 (6 bases). This CDR3 has 13 residues. CDR1 and CDR2 (germline): SSHAT, FNYEAQ (reference sequence). The germline V and J ends were trimmed by 8 bases and 15 bases, with 23 bases remaining between them. Here the CDR3 DNA reads TGTGCCAGCTCGCCCCTAGTCGGGAGCGATTGGTTCTTC. It translates to CASSPLVGSDWFF. Variable domain in full (rest from reference TRBV7-7 and TRBJ2-1): GAGVSQSPRYKVTKRGQDVTLRCDPISSHATLYWYQQALGQGPEFLTYFNYEAQPDKSGLPSDRFSAERPEGSISTLTIQRTEQRDSAMYRCASSPLVGSDWFFGPGTRLTVL.

The chain couples TRBV24-1 to TRBJ2-5, with 7 bases matching TRBD1. CDR1 is KGHDR, CDR2 SFDVKD, per germline. J gave up 5 bases and V 4 bases, and 12 bases lay outside the gene matches. The CDR3 has 16 amino acids. This CDR3 reads CATSDPGTGVTETQYF. The DNA of the CDR3 is TGTGCCACCAGTGACCCTGGAACAGGGGTGACGGAGACCCAGTACTTC.

V and J are TRBV6-1 and TRBJ1-1; TRBD1 aligns across 7 bases. After removal of 2 bases from V and 3 bases from J, the junction contained 6 bases not matched to a gene. Looked up from germline, CDR1 is MNHNS and CDR2 is SASEGT. The CDR3 is 15 residues long. The CDR3, as DNA: TGTGCCAGCAGTGAATGGCGGACAGGAGACACTGAAGCTTTCTTT. This codes for CASSEWRTGDTEAFF.

The J gene is TRBJ2-7, the V gene TRBV5-5; 11 bases align to TRBD1. The CDR3 length is 13 residues. Per germline, CDR1 SGHKS and CDR2 YYEKEE (reference sequence). V shed 10 bases and J 6 bases; nucleotides not matched to a gene: 9. The chain's CDR3 is CAGWTGGFCEQYF. The CDR3 coding sequence is TGTGCCGGATGGACAGGGGGCTTCTGCGAGCAGTACTTC.

The CDR3 DNA reads TGTGCCAGCAAGGGGCAAAGGATGAACACTGAAGCTTTCTTT. Residues: CASKGQRMNTEAFF. The V call is TRBV2, the J call TRBJ1-1; possible D gene TRBD1, 5 bases. CDR3 size: 14 residues. Trimming removed 7 bases at V and 0 bases at J, with 12 bases between. Germline V gene sequence: CDR1 SNHLY, CDR2 FYNNEI.

This chain links TRBV6-2 or TRBV6-3 with TRBJ2-3; TRBD2 aligns across 15 bases. V was pared by 6 bases and J by 2 bases, with 9 bases of the junction left unmatched. Germline CDR1 is MNHEY and CDR2 is SVGEGT. The CDR3 length is 18 residues. Written as DNA, the CDR3 is TGTGCCAGCAGCGCGGGACTAGCGGGAGGAGGGGTCACAGATACGCAGTATTTT. It specifies CASSAGLAGGGVTDTQYF.

V usage is TRBV9 and J usage is TRBJ2-1; 8 bases match TRBD2. This CDR3 region has 14 residues. CDR1 is SGDLS, CDR2 YYNGEE, per germline. The junction had 6 bases not matched to a gene; V was cut back by 4 bases and J by 6 bases. The CDR3 protein is CASSKGGTSNEQFF. CDR3 DNA: TGTGCCAGCAGCAAAGGGGGGACTAGCAATGAGCAGTTCTTC.

The chain employs TRBV14 and TRBJ1-6; unclear D gene. CDR1 SGHDN and CDR2 FVKESK come from the germline V gene. V shed 0 bases and J shed 10 bases, with 16 bases lying between them. There are 16 residues in the CDR3. Written as DNA, the CDR3 is TGTGCCAGCAGCCAAGATAACCCCCGTGGCGGATCACCCCTCCACTTT. Translating gives CASSQDNPRGGSPLHF.

CDR3 in amino acids: CASSLVRGGNQPQHF. The DNA for the CDR3 is TGTGCCAGCAGCTTAGTCCGGGGGGGCAATCAGCCCCAGCATTTT. The gene calls are TRBV7-2 and TRBJ1-5; weak D call: TRBD1 (5 bases). Germline lookup yields CDR1 SGHTA and CDR2 FQGNSA. The CDR3 is made up of 15 amino acids. The V end was cut by 1 base, the J end by 2 bases, with 9 bases between.

The J gene is TRBJ2-6, the V gene TRBV2; D call uncertain. Germline CDR1 and CDR2: SNHLY and FYNNEI. This CDR3 has 12 residues. V was clipped by 7 bases and J by 2 bases, with 3 bases between them. CDR3 loop: CASTAGANVLTF. CDR3 nucleotides: TGTGCCAGCACTGCTGGGGCCAACGTCCTGACTTTC. The variable domain in full, with the rest retrieved from reference TRBV2 and TRBJ2-6, is EPEVTQTPSHQVTQMGQEVILRCVPISNHLYFYWYRQILGQKVEFLVSFYNNEISEKSEIFDDQFSVERPDGSNFTLKIRSTKLEDSAMYFCASTAGANVLTFGAGSRLTVL.

The chain joins TRBV28 to TRBJ2-1; TRBD2 aligns across 9 bases. The CDR3 runs 16 residues. The germline gives CDR1 MDHEN, CDR2 SYDVKM. V dropped 3 bases and J dropped 4; count of bases not matched to a gene: 7. CDR3 in DNA: TGTGCCAGCAGTTTGACTAGCGGAACCTCTTACAATGAGCAGTTCTTC. Encoded protein: CASSLTSGTSYNEQFF. The full variable domain, its missing parts supplied by reference TRBV28 and TRBJ2-1, is DVKVTQSSRYLVKRTGEKVFLECVQDMDHENMFWYRQDPGLGLRLIYFSYDVKMKEKGDIPEGYSVSREKKERFSLILESASTNQTSMYLCASSLTSGTSYNEQFFGPGTRLTVL.

The chain carries TRBV18 and TRBJ2-7; a weak D match, TRBD1 (6 bases). There are 12 residues in the CDR3. Germline V gives CDR1 KGHSH, CDR2 LQKENI. Trimming shortened V by 6 bases and J by 3 bases, and 9 bases separated the two germline ends. CDR3 sequence reads: CASSQGNYEQYF. CDR3 sequence (DNA): TGTGCCAGCTCTCAGGGGAACTACGAGCAGTACTTC.

The chain couples TRBV7-2 to TRBJ2-5, with D hard to call. The CDR3 length is 14 residues. The V and J ends lost 2 bases and 5 bases respectively, with 12 bases between them. In germline, CDR1 is SGHTA, CDR2 FQGNSA. The CDR3 coding sequence is TGTGCCAGCAGCTTATACCAGAGGCGGGAGACCCAGTACTTC. Translation: CASSLYQRRETQYF. The variable domain in full, with the rest retrieved from reference TRBV7-2 and TRBJ2-5, is GAGVSQSPSNKVTEKGKDVELRCDPISGHTALYWYRQSLGQGLEFLIYFQGNSAPDKSGLPSDRFSAERTGGSVSTLTIQRTQQEDSAVYLCASSLYQRRETQYFGPGTRLLVL.

The J gene is TRBJ2-4, the V gene TRBV19; 7 bases are shared with TRBD2. Germline CDR1 LNHDA, CDR2 SQIVND (reference sequence). The V segment lost 4 bases and the J segment 1 base; nucleotides outside the gene matches: 10. This CDR3 region has 17 residues. DNA of the CDR3: TGTGCCAGTAGTAATACCGGACTAGGAGGGGCCAAAAACATTCAGTACTTC. Translated, it gives CASSNTGLGGAKNIQYF.

This CDR3 reads CASSQEGRLLGPLFF. In nucleotides, the CDR3 is TGTGCCAGCAGCCAAGAGGGCAGACTACTAGGGCCTTTGTTTTTT. The chain is built from TRBV3-1 (or the pseudogene TRBV3-2) and TRBJ1-4; no definite D call. V lost 0 bases and J lost 15, with 20 bases in between. The CDR3 runs 15 residues. The germline CDR1 and CDR2 sequences are LGHDT and YNNKEL (reference sequence).

The gene calls are TRBV7-2 and TRBJ2-2; TRBD2 agrees at 9 bases. The CDR3 consists of 15 residues. Germline-derived CDR1 and CDR2 are SGHTA and FQGNSA. With 3 bases clipped from V and 1 base from J, the junction kept 0 bases outside the gene matches. CDR3 loop: CASSFSGRNTGELFF. The CDR3 DNA follows: TGTGCCAGCAGCTTTAGCGGGAGGAACACCGGGGAGCTGTTTTTT.

The rearrangement uses TRBV7-9 and TRBJ1-2; D remains ambiguous. V was cut by 6 bases and J by 7 bases, with 12 bases left in between. Germline loops: CDR1 SEHNR, CDR2 FQNEAQ (reference sequence). The length of the CDR3 is 12 residues. The CDR3 region has the DNA TGTGCCAGCAGAACAATCACAAGTGGCTACACCTTC. This translates into CASRTITSGYTF.

Here the CDR3 reads CASSVGTSGNEQFF. CDR3 DNA: TGTGCCAGCAGCGTGGGGACTTCAGGAAATGAGCAGTTCTTC. The V and J genes are TRBV9 and TRBJ2-1; the D gene is possibly TRBD2 (6 bases). Germline V gives CDR1 SGDLS, CDR2 YYNGEE. This CDR3 is 14 amino acids long. Trimming pared 2 bases from V and 7 bases from J, leaving 13 bases between.

The CDR3 DNA reads TGTGCCAGCAGTCAAGGACAGGTCGCCGGGGAGCTGTTTTTT. Its translation: CASSQGQVAGELFF. The chain employs TRBV7-2 and TRBJ2-2; TRBD1 matches 7 bases. The CDR3 is 14 amino acids. Germline CDR1 and CDR2: SGHTA and FQGNSA. V gave up 6 bases and J gave up 6 bases; unmatched junction bases: 7.

The chain joins TRBV11-3 to TRBJ2-7, with D possibly TRBD2 on 6 matching bases. V was pared by 5 bases and J by 6 bases, with 14 bases between. The V gene's germline CDR1 is SGHNT and CDR2 YENEEA. The CDR3 loop spans 13 amino acids. This chain's CDR3 is CASSLQLAGEQYF. CDR3 sequence (DNA): TGTGCCAGCAGCCTCCAACTAGCCGGCGAGCAGTACTTC.